This TCR beta chain appears in the sequencing data of a study of blood T cell repertoires in COVID-19. For the study at large: Donors in the United States, Italy and Spain gave samples during acute or convalescent COVID-19. Sample material is recorded as cDNA or gDNA derived from T cells, B-cell-depleted T cells, or PBMCs.

This CDR3 spans 13 amino acids. V was clipped by 6 bases and J by 3 bases; unmatched bases: 3. In the authors' workflow: The assay estimated nucleated cells by amplifying reference gene primers. Data came from immunoSEQ multiplex PCR; TCRdb stores just in-frame clones and leaves some out. V and J calls plus clone size are reproduced from that table; the DNA served to infer D and trimming. This table holds over 110,000 clones, approximately 80% found once. The rearrangement joins TRBV12-3 or TRBV12-4 to TRBJ1-2; 8 bases are shared with TRBD1. This TCR derives from a man aged 55 to 70 with active or convalescent COVID-19. The sequenced material came from peripheral blood. CDR3: CASRQGADYGYTF. The CDR3 coding sequence is TGTGCCAGCAGGCAGGGGGCTGACTATGGCTACACCTTC.